This section outlines one T cell receptor beta chain sequence together with its context. V was shortened by 5 bases and J by 7 bases, with 15 bases between the two germline ends. The CDR3 spans 13 residues. Germline CDR1 SGHKS, CDR2 YYEKEE (reference sequence). TCRdb keeps only in-frame clones here, not all; method: immunoSEQ multiplex PCR. The profile shows tens of thousands of clones, roughly 94% of them singletons. This entry comes from a study of technical replicates of blood from a few donors. This TCR came from a human donor in good health. The chain links TRBV5-5 to TRBJ1-1, with D perhaps matching TRBD1 (5 bases). The sample comprised T cells isolated from PBMCs. CDR3 in amino acids: CASSSGGFGEAFF. The CDR3 DNA is TGTGCCAGCAGTTCGGGGGGGTTCGGTGAAGCTTTCTTT.